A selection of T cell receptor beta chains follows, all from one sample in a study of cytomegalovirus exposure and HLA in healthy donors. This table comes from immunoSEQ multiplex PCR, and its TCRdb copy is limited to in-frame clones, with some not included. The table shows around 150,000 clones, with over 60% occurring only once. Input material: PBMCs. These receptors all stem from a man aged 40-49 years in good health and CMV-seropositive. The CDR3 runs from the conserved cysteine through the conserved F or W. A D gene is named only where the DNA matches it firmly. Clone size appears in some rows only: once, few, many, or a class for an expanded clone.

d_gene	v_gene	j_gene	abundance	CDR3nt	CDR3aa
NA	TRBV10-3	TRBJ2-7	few	TGTGCCATCAGTGAGACAGGGAGCTCCTACGAGCAGTACTTC	CAISETGSSYEQYF
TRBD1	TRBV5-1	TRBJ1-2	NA	TGCGCCAGCAGCAATCGGGACAGGGATGGCTACACCTTC	CASSNRDRDGYTF
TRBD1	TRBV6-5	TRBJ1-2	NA	TGTGCCAGCAGGACTTGGACAGGGGAGTACTATGGCTACACCTTC	CASRTWTGEYYGYTF
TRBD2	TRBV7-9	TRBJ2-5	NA	TGTGCCAGCAGCCCCCGACTAGCGGGCTTACAAGAGACCCAGTACTTC	CASSPRLAGLQETQYF
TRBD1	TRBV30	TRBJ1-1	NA	TGTGCCCGGGGGACAGGGGGCTTTGAAGCTTTCTTT	CARGTGGFEAFF
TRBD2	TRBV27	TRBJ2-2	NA	TGTGCCAGCAGTTTGCGCGGGAGGACCAGCACCGGGGAGCTGTTTTTT	CASSLRGRTSTGELFF
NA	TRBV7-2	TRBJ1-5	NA	TGTGCCAGCAGCTCCAGTCCCGGAGTAGCCCAGCATTTT	CASSSSPGVAQHF
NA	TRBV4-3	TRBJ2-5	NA	TGCGCCAGCAGCCCTGGGGGCTCTGGAACGGGAGGATACGGGGGAGAGACCCAGTACTTC	CASSPGGSGTGGYGGETQYF
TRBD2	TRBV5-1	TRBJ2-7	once	TGCGCCAGCAGCTTGGATACTAGCGGGATGGACGAGCAGTACTTC	CASSLDTSGMDEQYF
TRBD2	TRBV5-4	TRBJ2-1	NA	TGTGCCAGCAGCTTGAGCGGGAGCGACTACAATGAGCAGTTCTTC	CASSLSGSDYNEQFF
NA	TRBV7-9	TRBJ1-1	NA	TGTGCCAGCAGCTTAGGAGGAAGCACTGAAGCTTTCTTT	CASSLGGSTEAFF
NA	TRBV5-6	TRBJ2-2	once	TGTGCCAGCAGCTTGGACAGGGCTCCCGGGGAGCTGTTTTTT	CASSLDRAPGELFF
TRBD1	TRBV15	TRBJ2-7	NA	TGTGCCACCAGCAGGGACAGGGGGCGCGGGTTCCTGGGAGAGCAGTACTTC	CATSRDRGRGFLGEQYF
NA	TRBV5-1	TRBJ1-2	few	TGCGCCAGCAGCTTGTCGCCCAGGACTCCCGGCTACACCTTC	CASSLSPRTPGYTF
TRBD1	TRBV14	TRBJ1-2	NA	TGTGCCAGCAGCCAAGTTATCCGACCCTCCGCGGACAGGAACTATGGCTACACCTTC	CASSQVIRPSADRNYGYTF
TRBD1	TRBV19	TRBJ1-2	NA	TGTGCCAGTAGTATGGGACAGGGGGCTGGCTACACCTTC	CASSMGQGAGYTF
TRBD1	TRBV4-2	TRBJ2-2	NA	TGTGCCAGCAGCCAAGAAGGGACAGGGGTGTCGGCCGGGGAGCTGTTTTTT	CASSQEGTGVSAGELFF
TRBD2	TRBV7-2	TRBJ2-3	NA	TGTGCCAGCAGCTTAACGGTATTACTAGCGGGAGTTGGAGATACGCAGTATTTT	CASSLTVLLAGVGDTQYF
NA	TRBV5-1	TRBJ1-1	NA	TGCGCCAGCAGCAGCAGGAGGGAAACTGAAGCTTTCTTT	CASSSRRETEAFF
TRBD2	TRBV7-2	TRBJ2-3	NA	TGTGCCAGCAGCTTTACCGGGACTAGCTTCCGAGCGAGCACAGATACGCAGTATTTT	CASSFTGTSFRASTDTQYF
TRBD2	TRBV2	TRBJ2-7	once	TGTGCCAGCACAGAACCCAGCGGGGGGACCTACGAGCAGTACTTC	CASTEPSGGTYEQYF
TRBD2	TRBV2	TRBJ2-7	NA	TGTGCCAGCAGGGGGGGGGTCTACGAGCAGTACTTC	CASRGGVYEQYF
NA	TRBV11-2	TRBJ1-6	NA	TGTGCCAGCAAGATCCAGGGAAGCTCCTATAATTCACCCCTCCACTTT	CASKIQGSSYNSPLHF
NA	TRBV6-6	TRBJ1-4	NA	TGTGCCAGCAGTCTCACCAGGGGAACTAATGAAAAACTGTTTTTT	CASSLTRGTNEKLFF
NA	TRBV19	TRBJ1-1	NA	TGTGCCAGTAGTATGGGACAAGGCACTGAAGCTTTCTTT	CASSMGQGTEAFF
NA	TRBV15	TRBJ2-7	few	TGTGCCACCAGCCTAACAGGGACCTACGAGCAGTACTTC	CATSLTGTYEQYF
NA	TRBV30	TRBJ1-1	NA	TGTGCCTGGAGTGTACGGGGATGGGACACTGAAGCTTTCTTT	CAWSVRGWDTEAFF
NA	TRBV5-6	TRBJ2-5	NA	TGTGCCAGCAGCTTGGCGCTAGCTGGGCCCCAAGAGACCCAGTACTTC	CASSLALAGPQETQYF
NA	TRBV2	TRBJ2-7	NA	TGTGCCAGCAGAGGAGAGAGGGGAGGAGGCGAGCAGTACTTC	CASRGERGGGEQYF
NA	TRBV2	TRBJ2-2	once	TGTGCCAGCAGGTCTTCGGTCATCTACACCGGGGAGCTGTTTTTT	CASRSSVIYTGELFF
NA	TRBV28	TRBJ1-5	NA	TGTGCCAGCAGTCCGGGGGGAGTTTTCAATGTTTGGCCCCAGCATTTT	CASSPGGVFNVWPQHF
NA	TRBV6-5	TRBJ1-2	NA	TGTGCCAGCAGTTACTCTGCAGGGGTTCGCGGCTACACCTTC	CASSYSAGVRGYTF
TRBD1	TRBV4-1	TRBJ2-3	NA	TGCGCCAGCAGCCGCGAGGACAGGGCTGGCACAGATACGCAGTATTTT	CASSREDRAGTDTQYF
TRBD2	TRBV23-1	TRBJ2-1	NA	TGCGCCAGCAGTCAATCGACTAGCGAAAGAAAAAGGAATGAGCAGTTCTTC	CASSQSTSERKRNEQFF
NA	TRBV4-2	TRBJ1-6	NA	TGTGCCAGCAGCCAAGATGAGACAGATAATTCACCCCTCCACTTT	CASSQDETDNSPLHF
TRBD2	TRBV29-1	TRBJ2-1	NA	TGCAGCGGGGGGGGGATGGGCTACAATGAGCAGTTCTTC	CSGGGMGYNEQFF
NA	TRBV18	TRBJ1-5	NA	TGTGCCAGCTCACCATCCCCTCCCGGCAATCAGCCCCAGCATTTT	CASSPSPPGNQPQHF
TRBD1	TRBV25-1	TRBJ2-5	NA	TGTGCCAGCAGACAGACAGGGGTAGAGACCCAGTACTTC	CASRQTGVETQYF
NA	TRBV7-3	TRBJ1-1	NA	TGTGCCAGCAGCTTAACAGGGGCCAACACTGAAGCTTTCTTT	CASSLTGANTEAFF
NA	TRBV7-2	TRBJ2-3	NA	TGTGCCAGCAGCTTAGGCACAGGTACATCGCTCACAGATACGCAGTATTTT	CASSLGTGTSLTDTQYF
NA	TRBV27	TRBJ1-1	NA	TGTGCCAGCAGCGAACTTGGTGCTGAAGCTTTCTTT	CASSELGAEAFF
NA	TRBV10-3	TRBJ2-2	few	TGTGCCATCAGTGATCCAAAAACCGGGGAGCTGTTTTTT	CAISDPKTGELFF